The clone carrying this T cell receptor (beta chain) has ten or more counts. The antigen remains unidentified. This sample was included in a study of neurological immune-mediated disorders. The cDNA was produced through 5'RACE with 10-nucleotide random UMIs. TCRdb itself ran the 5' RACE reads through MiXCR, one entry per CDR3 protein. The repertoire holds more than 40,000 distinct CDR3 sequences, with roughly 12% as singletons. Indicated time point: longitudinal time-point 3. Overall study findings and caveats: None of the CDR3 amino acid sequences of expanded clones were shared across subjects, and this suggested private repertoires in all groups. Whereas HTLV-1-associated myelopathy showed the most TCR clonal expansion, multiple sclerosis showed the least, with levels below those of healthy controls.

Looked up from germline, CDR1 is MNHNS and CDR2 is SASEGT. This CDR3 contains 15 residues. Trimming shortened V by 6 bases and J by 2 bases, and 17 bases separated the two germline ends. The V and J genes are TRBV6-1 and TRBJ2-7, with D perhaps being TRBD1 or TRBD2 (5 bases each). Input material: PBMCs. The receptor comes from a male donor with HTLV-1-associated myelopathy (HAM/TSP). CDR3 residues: CASRFIGDGAYEQYF. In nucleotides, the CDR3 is TGTGCCAGCAGATTTATAGGGGACGGAGCCTACGAGCAGTACTTC.